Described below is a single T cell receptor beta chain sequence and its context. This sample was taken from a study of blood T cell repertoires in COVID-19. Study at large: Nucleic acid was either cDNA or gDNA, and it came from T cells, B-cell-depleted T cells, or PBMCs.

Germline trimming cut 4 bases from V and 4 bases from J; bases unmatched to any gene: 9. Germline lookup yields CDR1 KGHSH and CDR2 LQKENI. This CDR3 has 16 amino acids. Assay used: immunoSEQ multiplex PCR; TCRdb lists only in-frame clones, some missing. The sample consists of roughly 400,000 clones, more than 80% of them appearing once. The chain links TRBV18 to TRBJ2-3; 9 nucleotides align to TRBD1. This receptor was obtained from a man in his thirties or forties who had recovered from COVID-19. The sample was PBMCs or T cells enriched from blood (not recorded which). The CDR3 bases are TGTGCCAGCTCACAAAGGACAGGGGAGAAAGCAGATACGCAGTATTTT. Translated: CASSQRTGEKADTQYF.